Sequencing of this T cell receptor (beta chain) was carried out in a study of blood T cell repertoires in COVID-19. The germline V gene encodes CDR1 LNHDA and CDR2 SQIVND (reference sequence). The CDR3 extends over 13 amino acids. V lost 6 bases to trimming and J lost 0 bases, with 8 bases between them. This table comes from immunoSEQ multiplex PCR, and its TCRdb copy is limited to in-frame clones, with some not included. Of about 180,000 clones detected, roughly 87% appear once; the ten largest clones hold over 0.95%. The sample consisted of PBMCs or T cells enriched from blood (not recorded which). The chain joins TRBV19 to TRBJ1-1, with D tentatively TRBD1 (5 bases). This sequence originates from a human donor with acute COVID-19. The donor label of this sample is uncertain. The CDR3 reads CASRGGMNTEAFF. Here the CDR3 DNA reads TGTGCCAGTAGGGGGGGAATGAACACTGAAGCTTTCTTT.